The source of this T cell receptor beta chain is a study of T-cell reconstitution after alpha-beta-depleted transplantation in children. The sample holds many counts of this clonotype. One junction end does not reproduce the germline sequence, and a read error may be involved. Library preparation (for TCRbeta) was performed with unique molecular identifiers. MiXCR was run by TCRdb on the PCR reads, yielding one entry per CDR3 protein. The data show around 130,000 distinct CDR3 sequences, with 9.5% to 10% seen just once and 24% held by the top ten. This TCR derives from a girl under three years old who had a stem cell transplant for combined immunodeficiency, so the T cells may come from the graft donor. This specimen was PBMCs, mostly from graft donor cells, taken 180 days after TCRalphabeta/CD19-depleted stem cell transplant.

The DNA of the CDR3 is TGTGCCAGCAGCCCAGACAGGGCTAGCACAGATACGCAGTACTTT. Encoded protein: CASSPDRASTDTQYF. This chain joins TRBV7-2 and TRBJ2-3, with 7 bases fitting TRBD1. The CDR3 is made up of 15 amino acids. Germline V gene lookup returns CDR1 SGHTA and CDR2 FQGNSA.